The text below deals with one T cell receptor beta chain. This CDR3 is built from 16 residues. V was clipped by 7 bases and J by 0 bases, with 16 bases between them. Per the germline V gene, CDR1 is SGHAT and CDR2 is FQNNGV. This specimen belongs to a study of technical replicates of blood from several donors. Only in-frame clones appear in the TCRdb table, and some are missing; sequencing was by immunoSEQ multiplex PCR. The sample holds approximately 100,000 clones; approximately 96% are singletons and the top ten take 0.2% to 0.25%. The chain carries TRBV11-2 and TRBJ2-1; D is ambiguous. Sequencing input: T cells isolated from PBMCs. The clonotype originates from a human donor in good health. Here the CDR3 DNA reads TGTGCCAGCACGCTCGGAGCGTTAAGCTCCTACAATGAGCAGTTCTTC. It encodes CASTLGALSSYNEQFF.